Included here is one T cell receptor (beta chain) sequence, with context. The sample belongs to a study of blood T cell repertoires in COVID-19. As for the study in general: Some COVID-19 samples were acute and others convalescent; all came from the United States, Italy and Spain.

This CDR3 comprises 24 residues. Authors' data handling: Amplifying reference gene primers gave estimates of nucleated cell counts. The table came from immunoSEQ multiplex PCR; TCRdb's copy has only in-frame clones and leaves some out. V and J calls and clone size are given by that table; D and trimming were obtained from the DNA. The sample lists 80,000 or so clones; roughly nine tenths were seen once. The clonotype originates from a human donor in a cohort sampled during active COVID-19. The chain recombines TRBV21-1 with TRBJ2-2; no DNA check was done on the table's D call, TRBD2. TRBV21-1 is reported as a pseudogene. Material: peripheral blood. The chain's CDR3 is CASMFSDYLGSALAGGSNTGELFF. DNA for the CDR3: TGTGCCAGCATGTTTTCGGATTATTTAGGGTCGGCACTAGCGGGGGGATCGAACACCGGGGAGCTGTTTTTT.